These T cell receptor beta chains were read from a single sample in a study of blood T cell repertoires in COVID-19. Sequencing used immunoSEQ multiplex PCR; TCRdb keeps in-frame clones, though not all of them. The sample contains 50,000 to 60,000 clones, approximately 88% of which appear only once. Sequenced input: peripheral blood. The receptor set was obtained from a human donor in a cohort sampled during active COVID-19. Each CDR3 is given with its conserved first and last residue. Each record gives: clone size, CDR3 length, D gene, J gene, V gene, CDR3 DNA, CDR3 protein. A D gene is named only where the DNA matches it firmly. Size is omitted from some rows. Given values are once, few, many or a class for expanded clones.

>.|14|TRBD1|TRBJ1-2|TRBV3-1/TRBV3-2
TGTGCCAGCAGACTTCAGGGGGGTAACTATGGCTACACCTTC
CASRLQGGNYGYTF
>.|15|.|TRBJ1-6|TRBV30
TGTGCCTGGAGTTTGGCAGGGAATTTTAATTCACCCCTCCACTTT
CAWSLAGNFNSPLHF
>.|15|TRBD1|TRBJ1-5|TRBV6-1
TGTGCCAGCACCCTCGACAGGGGAGGCAATCAGCCCCAGCATTTT
CASTLDRGGNQPQHF
>.|18|TRBD2|TRBJ2-1|TRBV7-3
TGTGCCAGCAGCTTAGGGACTAGCGGGAGACGGTTGGGAAATGAGCAGTTCTTC
CASSLGTSGRRLGNEQFF
>.|14|.|TRBJ1-2|TRBV3-1/TRBV3-2
TGTGCCAGCAGCCAGAATTCAGGGGAGTATGGCTACACCTTC
CASSQNSGEYGYTF
>.|14|.|TRBJ2-7|TRBV9
TGTGCCAGCAGCGTAGCCGAGGGCCCCTACGAGCAGTACTTC
CASSVAEGPYEQYF
>.|14|TRBD2|TRBJ2-1|TRBV10-2
TGCGCCAGCGCCGCGGGGGGGCCTTACAATGAGCAGTTCTTC
CASAAGGPYNEQFF
>.|15|.|TRBJ1-2|TRBV19
TGTGCCAGTAGTATAGATCGCGGGGATAACTATGGCTACACCTTC
CASSIDRGDNYGYTF
>.|15|TRBD1|TRBJ2-1|TRBV5-6
TGTGCCAGCAGATCCCTCGGGACAGGGATGAATGAGCAGTTCTTC
CASRSLGTGMNEQFF
>.|14|TRBD2|TRBJ2-1|TRBV3-1/TRBV3-2
TGTGCCAGCAGCCAAGGCGGGAGGGAAAGTGAGCAGTTCTTC
CASSQGGRESEQFF
>.|16|.|TRBJ1-1|TRBV2
TGTGCCAGCAGTGGGAGGACCTTACTTGGGAACACTGAAGCTTTCTTT
CASSGRTLLGNTEAFF
>once|15|TRBD1|TRBJ2-5|TRBV30
TGTGCCTGGAGCCGCCGGGACAGGGATTTAGAGACCCAGTACTTC
CAWSRRDRDLETQYF
>.|14|.|TRBJ2-2|TRBV7-9
TGTGCCAGCAGCCTAGACTGGAACACCGGGGAGCTGTTTTTT
CASSLDWNTGELFF
>.|14|.|TRBJ2-3|TRBV6-4
TGTGCCAGCAGTGACTCTGGGGGCCCAGATACGCAGTATTTT
CASSDSGGPDTQYF
>.|15|.|TRBJ2-1|TRBV6-2/TRBV6-3
TGTGCCAGCAGTTCCCCTAGCCGAGTCTACAATGAGCAGTTCTTC
CASSSPSRVYNEQFF
>once|13|TRBD2|TRBJ2-5|TRBV5-6
TGTGCCAGCAGCTTTCGGACTAGGGAGACCCAGTACTTC
CASSFRTRETQYF